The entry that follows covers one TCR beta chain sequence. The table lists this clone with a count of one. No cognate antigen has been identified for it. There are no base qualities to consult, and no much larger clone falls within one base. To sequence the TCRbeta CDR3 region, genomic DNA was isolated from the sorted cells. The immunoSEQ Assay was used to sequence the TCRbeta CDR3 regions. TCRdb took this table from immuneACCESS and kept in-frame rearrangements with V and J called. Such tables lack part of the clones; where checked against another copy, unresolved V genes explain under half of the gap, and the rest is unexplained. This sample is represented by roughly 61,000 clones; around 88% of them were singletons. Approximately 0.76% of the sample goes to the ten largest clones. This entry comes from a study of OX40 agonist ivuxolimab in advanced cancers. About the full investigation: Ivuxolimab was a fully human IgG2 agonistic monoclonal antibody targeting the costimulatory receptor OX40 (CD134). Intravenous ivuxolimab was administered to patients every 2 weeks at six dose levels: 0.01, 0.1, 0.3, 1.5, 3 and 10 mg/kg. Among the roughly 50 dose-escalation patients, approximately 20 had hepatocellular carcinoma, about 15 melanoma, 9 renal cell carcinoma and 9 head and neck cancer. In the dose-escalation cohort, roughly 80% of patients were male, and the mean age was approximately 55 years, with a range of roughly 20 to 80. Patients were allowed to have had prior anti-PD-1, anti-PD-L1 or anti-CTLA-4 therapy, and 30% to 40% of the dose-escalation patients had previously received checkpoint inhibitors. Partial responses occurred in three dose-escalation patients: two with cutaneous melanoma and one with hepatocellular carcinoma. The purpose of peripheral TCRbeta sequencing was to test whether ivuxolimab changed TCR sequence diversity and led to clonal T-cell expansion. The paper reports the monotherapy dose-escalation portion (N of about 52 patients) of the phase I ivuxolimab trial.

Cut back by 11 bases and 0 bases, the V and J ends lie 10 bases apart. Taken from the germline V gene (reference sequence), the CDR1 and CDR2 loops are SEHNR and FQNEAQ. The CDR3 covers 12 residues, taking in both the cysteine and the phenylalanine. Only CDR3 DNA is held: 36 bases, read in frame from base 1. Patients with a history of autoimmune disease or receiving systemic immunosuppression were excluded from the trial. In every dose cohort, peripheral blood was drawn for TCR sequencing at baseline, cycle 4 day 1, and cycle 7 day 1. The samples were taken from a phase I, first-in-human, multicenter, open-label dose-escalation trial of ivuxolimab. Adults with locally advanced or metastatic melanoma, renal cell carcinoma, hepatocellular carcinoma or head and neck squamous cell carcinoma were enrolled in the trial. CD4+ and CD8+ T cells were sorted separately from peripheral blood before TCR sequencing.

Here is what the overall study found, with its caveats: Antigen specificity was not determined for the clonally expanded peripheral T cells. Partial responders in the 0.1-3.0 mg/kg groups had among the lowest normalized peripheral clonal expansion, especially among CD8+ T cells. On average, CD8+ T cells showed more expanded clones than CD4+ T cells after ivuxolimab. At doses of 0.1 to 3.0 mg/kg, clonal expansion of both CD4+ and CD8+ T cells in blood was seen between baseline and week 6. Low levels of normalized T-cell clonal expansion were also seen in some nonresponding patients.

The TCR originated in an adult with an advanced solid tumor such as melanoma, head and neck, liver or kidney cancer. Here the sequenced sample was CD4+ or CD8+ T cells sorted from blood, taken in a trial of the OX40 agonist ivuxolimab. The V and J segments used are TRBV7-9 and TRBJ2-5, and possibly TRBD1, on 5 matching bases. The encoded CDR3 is CAAGADQETQYF. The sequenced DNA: TGTGCCGCTGGGGCGGACCAAGAGACCCAGTACTTC.